These T cell receptor beta chains were read from a single sample in a study of CD8 T cells in ankylosing spondylitis. TCRdb called the 5' RACE reads again in MiXCR, with one record for every CDR3 protein. This sample has roughly 190,000 distinct CDR3 sequences, with about 13% found just once. The sequenced sample consisted of blood, either unsorted or a sorted T cell fraction (not recorded which). Every receptor here comes from a male donor with ankylosing spondylitis or in good health (not recorded which). Each CDR3 is given with its conserved first and last residue. A D gene is named only where the DNA matches it firmly. For some rows the clone size is stated as once, few or many, or as a class when expanded; others skip it.

j_call d_call v_call clone_size cdr3_aa cdr3_nt
TRBJ2-7 TRBD1 TRBV30 . CAWSAGQGYYEQYF TGTGCCTGGAGCGCCGGACAGGGGTACTACGAGCAGTACTTC
TRBJ2-3 . TRBV24-1 . CATGGNRGGQDTQYF TGTGCCACCGGGGGAAACAGGGGGGGGCAAGATACGCAGTATTTT
TRBJ2-4 TRBD2 TRBV4-1 few CASSQDSSGRNIQYF TGCGCCAGCAGCCAAGACTCTAGCGGGAGAAACATTCAGTACTTC
TRBJ2-4 TRBD2 TRBV5-1 . CASSSRLAGGPAKNIQYF TGCGCCAGCAGCTCAAGACTAGCGGGAGGGCCTGCCAAAAACATTCAGTACTTC
TRBJ2-7 TRBD1 TRBV4-1 . CASSQFSGTAFSYEQYF TGCGCCAGCAGCCAGTTCTCCGGGACAGCGTTCTCCTACGAGCAGTACTTC
TRBJ2-7 TRBD1 TRBV6-5 . CASSYSIPRGHEQYF TGTGCCAGCAGTTACTCGATCCCCAGGGGGCACGAGCAGTACTTC
TRBJ1-2 . TRBV12-3/TRBV12-4 few CASSLGRRNSDTF TGTGCCAGCAGTTTAGGGCGGAGAAACTCGGACACCTTC
TRBJ2-3 TRBD2 TRBV5-1 few CASSARTSGGSTDTQYF TGCGCCAGCAGCGCCCGGACTAGCGGGGGGTCGACAGATACGCAGTATTTT
TRBJ1-1 . TRBV5-5 many CASSLMWGMNTEAFF TGTGCCAGCAGCTTGATGTGGGGGATGAACACTGAAGCTTTCTTT
TRBJ2-5 . TRBV7-9 . CASSTWTAQETQYF TGTGCCAGCAGCACCTGGACAGCGCAAGAGACCCAGTACTTC
TRBJ2-7 . TRBV6-1 few CASRNLLRDGTYEQYF TGTGCCAGCAGAAACCTCCTCCGGGACGGTACCTACGAGCAGTACTTC
TRBJ2-1 . TRBV12-3/TRBV12-4 many CASSGPAEFF TGTGCCAGCAGCGGCCCGGCGGAGTTCTTC
TRBJ2-3 . TRBV5-6 . CASSQGPYTDTQYF TGTGCCAGCAGCCAGGGGCCCTACACAGATACGCAGTATTTT
TRBJ1-1 . TRBV20-1 few CSARAGDTEAFF TGCAGTGCTAGAGCAGGGGACACTGAAGCTTTCTTT
TRBJ2-3 . TRBV12-3/TRBV12-4 . CASAAGARGTQYF TGTGCCAGCGCAGCCGGGGCCCGGGGTACGCAGTATTTT
TRBJ2-3 TRBD2 TRBV6-2/TRBV6-3 . CASSSLLAGTDTQYF TGTGCCAGCAGTTCCTTACTAGCGGGGACAGATACGCAGTATTTT
TRBJ1-1 . TRBV14 few CASSLQGRTEAFF TGTGCCAGCAGCCTGCAGGGGCGGACTGAAGCTTTCTTT